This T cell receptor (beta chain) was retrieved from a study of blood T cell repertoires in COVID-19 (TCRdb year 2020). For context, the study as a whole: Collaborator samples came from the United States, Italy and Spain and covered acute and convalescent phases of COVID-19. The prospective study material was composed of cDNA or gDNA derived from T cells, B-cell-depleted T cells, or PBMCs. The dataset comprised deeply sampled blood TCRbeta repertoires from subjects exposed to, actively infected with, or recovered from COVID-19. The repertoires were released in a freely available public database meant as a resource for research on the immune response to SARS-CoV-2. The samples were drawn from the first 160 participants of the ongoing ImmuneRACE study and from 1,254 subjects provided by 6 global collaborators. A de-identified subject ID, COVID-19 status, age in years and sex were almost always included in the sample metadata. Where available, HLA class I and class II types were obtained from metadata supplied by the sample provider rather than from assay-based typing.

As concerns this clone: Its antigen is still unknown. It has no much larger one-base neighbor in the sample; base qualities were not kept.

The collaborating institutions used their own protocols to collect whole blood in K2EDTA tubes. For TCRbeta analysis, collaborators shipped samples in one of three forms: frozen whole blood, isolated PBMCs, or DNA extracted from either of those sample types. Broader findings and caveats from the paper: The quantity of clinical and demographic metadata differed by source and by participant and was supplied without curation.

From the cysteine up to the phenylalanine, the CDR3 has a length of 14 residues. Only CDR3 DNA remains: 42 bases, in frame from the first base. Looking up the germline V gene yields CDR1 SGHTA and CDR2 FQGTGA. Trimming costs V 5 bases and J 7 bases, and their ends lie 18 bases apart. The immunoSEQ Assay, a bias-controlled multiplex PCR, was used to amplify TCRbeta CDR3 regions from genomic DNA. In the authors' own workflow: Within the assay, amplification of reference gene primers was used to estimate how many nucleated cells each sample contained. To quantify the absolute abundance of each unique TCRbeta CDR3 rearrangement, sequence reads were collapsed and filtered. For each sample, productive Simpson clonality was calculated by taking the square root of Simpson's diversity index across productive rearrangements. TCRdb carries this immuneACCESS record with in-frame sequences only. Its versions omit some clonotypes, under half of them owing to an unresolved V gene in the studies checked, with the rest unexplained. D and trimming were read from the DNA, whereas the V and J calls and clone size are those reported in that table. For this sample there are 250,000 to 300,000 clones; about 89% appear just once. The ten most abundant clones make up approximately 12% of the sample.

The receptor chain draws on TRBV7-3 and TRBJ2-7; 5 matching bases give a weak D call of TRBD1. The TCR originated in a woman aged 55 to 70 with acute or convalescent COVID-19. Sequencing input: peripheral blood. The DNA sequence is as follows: TGTGCCAGCAGCAAAGGGGTGCAGGATCGGGAGCAGTACTTC. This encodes CASSKGVQDREQYF.